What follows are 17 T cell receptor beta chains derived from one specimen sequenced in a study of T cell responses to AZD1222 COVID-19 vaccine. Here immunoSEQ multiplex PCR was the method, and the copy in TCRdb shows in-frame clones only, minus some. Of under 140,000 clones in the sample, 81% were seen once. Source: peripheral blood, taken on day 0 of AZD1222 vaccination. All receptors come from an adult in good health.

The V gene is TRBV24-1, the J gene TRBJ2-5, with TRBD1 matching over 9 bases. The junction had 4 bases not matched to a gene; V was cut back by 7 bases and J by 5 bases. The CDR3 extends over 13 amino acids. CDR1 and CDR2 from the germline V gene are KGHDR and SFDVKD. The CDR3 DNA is TGTGCCACCAGGAACAGGGGGCCGGAGACCCAGTACTTC. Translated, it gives CATRNRGPETQYF.

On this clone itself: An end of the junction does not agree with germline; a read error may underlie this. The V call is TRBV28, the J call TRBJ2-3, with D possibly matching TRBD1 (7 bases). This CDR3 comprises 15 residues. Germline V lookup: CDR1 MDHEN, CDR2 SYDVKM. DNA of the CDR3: TGTGCCAGCTGTTTTGAGGGCAGGGGGGCCGATACGCAGTATTTT. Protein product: CASCFEGRGADTQYF.

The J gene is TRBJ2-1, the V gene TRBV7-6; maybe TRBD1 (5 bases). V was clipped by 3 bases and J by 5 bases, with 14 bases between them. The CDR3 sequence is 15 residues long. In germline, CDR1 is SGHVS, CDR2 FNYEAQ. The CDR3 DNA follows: TGTGCCAGCAGCTTCCCGGCAGGGTTAAACAATGAGCAGTTCTTC. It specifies CASSFPAGLNNEQFF. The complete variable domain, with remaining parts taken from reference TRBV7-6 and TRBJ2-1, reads GAGVSQSPRYKVTKRGQDVALRCDPISGHVSLYWYRQALGQGPEFLTYFNYEAQQDKSGLPNDRFSAERPEGSISTLTIQRTEQRDSAMYRCASSFPAGLNNEQFFGPGTRLTVL.

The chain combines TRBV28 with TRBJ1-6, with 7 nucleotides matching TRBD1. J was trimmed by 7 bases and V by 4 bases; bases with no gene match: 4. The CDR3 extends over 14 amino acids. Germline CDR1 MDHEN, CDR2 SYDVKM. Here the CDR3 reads CASSSTGQNSPLHF. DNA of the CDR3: TGTGCCAGCAGTTCGACAGGGCAGAATTCACCCCTCCACTTT. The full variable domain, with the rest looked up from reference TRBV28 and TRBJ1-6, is DVKVTQSSRYLVKRTGEKVFLECVQDMDHENMFWYRQDPGLGLRLIYFSYDVKMKEKGDIPEGYSVSREKKERFSLILESASTNQTSMYLCASSSTGQNSPLHFGNGTRLTVT.

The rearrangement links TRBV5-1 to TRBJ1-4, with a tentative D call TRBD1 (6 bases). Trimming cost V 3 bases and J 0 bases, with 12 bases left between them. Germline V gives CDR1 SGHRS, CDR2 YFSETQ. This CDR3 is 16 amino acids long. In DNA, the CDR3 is TGCGCCAGCAGCTCCGGGACAACCGCAACTAATGAAAAACTGTTTTTT. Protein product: CASSSGTTATNEKLFF.

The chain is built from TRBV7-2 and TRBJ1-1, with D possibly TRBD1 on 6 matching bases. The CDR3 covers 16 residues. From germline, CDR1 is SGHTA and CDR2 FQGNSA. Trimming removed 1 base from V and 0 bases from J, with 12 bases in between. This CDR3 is CASSLEGGGMNTEAFF. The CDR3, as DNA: TGTGCCAGCAGCTTAGAGGGGGGAGGGATGAACACTGAAGCTTTCTTT.

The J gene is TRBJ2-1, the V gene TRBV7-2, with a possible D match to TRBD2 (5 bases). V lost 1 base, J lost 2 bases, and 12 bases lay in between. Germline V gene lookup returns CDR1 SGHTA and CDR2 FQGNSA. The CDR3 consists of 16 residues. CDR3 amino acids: CASSLGRGIPYNEQFF. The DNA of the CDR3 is TGTGCCAGCAGCTTAGGTCGGGGTATCCCCTACAATGAGCAGTTCTTC.

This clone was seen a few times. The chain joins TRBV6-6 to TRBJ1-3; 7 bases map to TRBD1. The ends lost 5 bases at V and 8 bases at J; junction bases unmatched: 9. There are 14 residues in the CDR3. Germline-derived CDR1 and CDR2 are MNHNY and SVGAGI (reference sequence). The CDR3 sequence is CASSDAGTADTIYF. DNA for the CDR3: TGTGCCAGCAGTGACGCCGGGACAGCTGACACCATATATTTT.

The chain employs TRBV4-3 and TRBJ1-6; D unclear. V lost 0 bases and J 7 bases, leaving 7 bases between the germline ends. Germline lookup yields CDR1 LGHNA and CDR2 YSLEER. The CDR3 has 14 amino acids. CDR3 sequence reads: CASSQDGRNSPLHF. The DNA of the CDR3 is TGCGCCAGCAGCCAAGATGGAAGGAATTCACCCCTCCACTTT.

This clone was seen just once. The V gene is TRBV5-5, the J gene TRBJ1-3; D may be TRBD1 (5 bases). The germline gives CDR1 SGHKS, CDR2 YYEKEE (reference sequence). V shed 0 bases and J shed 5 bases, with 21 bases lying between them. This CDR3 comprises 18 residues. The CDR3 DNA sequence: TGTGCCAGCAGCTTGGCACAGGCGGGACTCAAATCCAGAAACACCATATATTTT. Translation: CASSLAQAGLKSRNTIYF.

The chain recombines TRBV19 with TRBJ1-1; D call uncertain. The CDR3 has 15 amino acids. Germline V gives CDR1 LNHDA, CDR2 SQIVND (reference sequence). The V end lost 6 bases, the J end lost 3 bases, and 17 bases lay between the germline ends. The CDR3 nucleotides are TGTGCCAGTAGCCGTATTGAGGGAAAGTACACTGAAGCTTTCTTT. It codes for CASSRIEGKYTEAFF.

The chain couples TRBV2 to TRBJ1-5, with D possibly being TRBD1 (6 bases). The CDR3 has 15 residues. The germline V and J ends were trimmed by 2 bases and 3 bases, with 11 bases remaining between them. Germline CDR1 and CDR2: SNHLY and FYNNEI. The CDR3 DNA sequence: TGTGCCAGCAGTGAAAGGCAGGGGTCCAATCAGCCCCAGCATTTT. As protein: CASSERQGSNQPQHF.

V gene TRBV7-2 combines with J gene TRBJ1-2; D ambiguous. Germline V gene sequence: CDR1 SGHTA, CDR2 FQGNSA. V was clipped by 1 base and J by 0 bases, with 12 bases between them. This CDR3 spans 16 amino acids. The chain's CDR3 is CASSLGENRPNYGYTF. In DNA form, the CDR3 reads TGTGCCAGCAGCTTAGGAGAAAACCGTCCTAACTATGGCTACACCTTC.

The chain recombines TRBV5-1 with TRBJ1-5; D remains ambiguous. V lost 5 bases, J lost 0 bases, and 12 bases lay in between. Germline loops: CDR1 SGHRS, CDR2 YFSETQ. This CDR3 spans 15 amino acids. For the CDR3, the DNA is TGCGCCAGCAGGCTAGGGTCCCATAGCAATCAGCCCCAGCATTTT. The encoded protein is CASRLGSHSNQPQHF.

In nucleotides, the CDR3 is TGTGCCAGCAGCCAACTCTCCGGGACCACCGGCAGAAAACTGTTTTTT. Translated: CASSQLSGTTGRKLFF. The V call is TRBV4-2, the J call TRBJ1-4, with D possibly matching TRBD1 (5 bases). The germline V gene encodes CDR1 LGHNA and CDR2 YNFKEQ. The CDR3 is 16 amino acids. With 2 bases removed from V and 10 bases from J, the gap between germline ends came to 20 bases.

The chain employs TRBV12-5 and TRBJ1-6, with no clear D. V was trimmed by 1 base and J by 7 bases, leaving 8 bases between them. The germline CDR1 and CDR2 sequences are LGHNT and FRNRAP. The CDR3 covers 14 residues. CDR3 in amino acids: CASGLGTENSPLHF. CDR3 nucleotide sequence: TGTGCTAGTGGTTTGGGGACCGAGAATTCACCCCTCCACTTT.

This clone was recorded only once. DNA for the CDR3: TGTGCCAGCAGTGGACTCTACGAGCAGTACTTC. It yields the protein CASSGLYEQYF. The V gene is TRBV2, the J gene TRBJ2-7; no firm D call. The V end was cut by 4 bases, the J end by 3 bases, with 4 bases between. Looked up from germline, CDR1 is SNHLY and CDR2 is FYNNEI. CDR3 length: 11 residues. Together with reference TRBV2 and TRBJ2-7, the CDR3 gives the full variable domain: EPEVTQTPSHQVTQMGQEVILRCVPISNHLYFYWYRQILGQKVEFLVSFYNNEISEKSEIFDDQFSVERPDGSNFTLKIRSTKLEDSAMYFCASSGLYEQYFGPGTRLTVT.